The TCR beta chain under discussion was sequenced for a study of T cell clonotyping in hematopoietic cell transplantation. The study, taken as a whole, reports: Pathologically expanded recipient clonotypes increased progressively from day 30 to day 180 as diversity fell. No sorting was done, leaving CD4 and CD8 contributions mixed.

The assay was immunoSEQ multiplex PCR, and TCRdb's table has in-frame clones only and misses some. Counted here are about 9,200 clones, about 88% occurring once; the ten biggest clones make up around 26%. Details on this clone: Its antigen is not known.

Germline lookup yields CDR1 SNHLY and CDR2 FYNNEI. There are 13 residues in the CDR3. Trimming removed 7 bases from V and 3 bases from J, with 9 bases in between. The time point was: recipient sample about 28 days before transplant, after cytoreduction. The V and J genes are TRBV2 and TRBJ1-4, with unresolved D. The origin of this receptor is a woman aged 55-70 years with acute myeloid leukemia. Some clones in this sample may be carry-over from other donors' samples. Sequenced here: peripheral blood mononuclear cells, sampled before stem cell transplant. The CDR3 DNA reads TGTGCCAGCAAAAGGAATTCTAATGAAAAACTGTTTTTT. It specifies CASKRNSNEKLFF.